This TCR beta chain derives from a study of blood T cell repertoires in COVID-19 (dated by TCRdb to 2018 to 2020). For the wider study: Samples covering the acute and convalescent phases of COVID-19 were provided by collaborators in the United States, Italy and Spain. Subjects who had been exposed to COVID-19, were actively infected with it, or had recovered from it provided the deeply sampled blood TCRbeta repertoires that made up the dataset. Samples were obtained from the ongoing ImmuneRACE study (first 160 participants) and from about 1,300 subjects provided by 6 global collaborators. A freely available public database, intended as a resource for researchers studying the immune response to SARS-CoV-2, is where the repertoires were released. A de-identified subject ID, COVID-19 status, age in years and sex were almost always included in the sample metadata. Where HLA class I and class II types were available, the types were taken from metadata supplied by the sample provider, not from assay-based typing. The material from the prospective study consisted of cDNA or gDNA derived from T cells, B-cell-depleted T cells, or PBMCs.

Concerning this clone itself: Its binding antigen is unknown. Base qualities are missing; no much larger clone stands one base away.

The research as a whole found: The amount of clinical and demographic metadata varied by source and participant and was provided uncurated.

Collaborating institutions collected whole blood in K2EDTA tubes following their own protocols. For TCRbeta analysis, collaborators shipped samples in one of three forms: frozen whole blood, isolated PBMCs, or DNA extracted from either of those sample types. TCRbeta CDR3 regions were amplified from genomic DNA using the immunoSEQ Assay, a bias-controlled multiplex PCR. The original pipeline was this. The number of nucleated cells in each sample was estimated from the amplification of reference gene primers within the assay. To quantify the absolute abundance of each unique TCRbeta CDR3 rearrangement, sequence reads were collapsed and filtered. For each sample, productive Simpson clonality was calculated as the square root of Simpson's diversity index across productive rearrangements. The table comes from immuneACCESS by way of TCRdb, which keeps in-frame sequences with V and J called. Part of the clones is missing from these tables; in studies checked, under half for an unresolved V gene and the rest for unknown reasons. V and J calls and clone size are those listed in that table; D and trimming were worked out from the DNA. The sample records a few hundred thousand clones, 90% of which are singletons. Approximately 3.3% of the sample goes to the ten largest clones.

The receptor was derived from a woman aged 40 to 55 with acute or convalescent COVID-19. The sample consisted of peripheral blood.

The CDR3 corresponds to CASSKRQGRTGELFF. The nucleotide sequence is TGTGCCAGCAGCAAAAGGCAGGGTCGCACCGGGGAGCTGTTTTTT. Rearrangement joined TRBV21-1 to TRBJ2-2; the table gives TRBD1 as D, unverified against the DNA. TRBV21-1 is annotated as a pseudogene. From the cysteine up to the phenylalanine, the CDR3 has a length of 15 residues. CDR3 DNA only is kept here, 45 bases in frame from base 1.